The following is a T cell receptor (beta chain) sequence with its context. Authors' analysis steps: Counts of nucleated cells, estimated from reference gene primer amplification, were obtained. The table came from immunoSEQ multiplex PCR; TCRdb's copy has only in-frame clones and leaves some out. Clone size and V and J calls were adopted from that table, with D and trimming inferred from the DNA. The sample lists over 400,000 clones, approximately 83% occurring once. J lost 6 bases, V lost 6 bases, and 7 bases had no gene match. The CDR3 loop spans 13 amino acids. This sample was included in a study of blood T cell repertoires in COVID-19. Study as a whole: Sites in the United States, Italy and Spain provided acute and convalescent COVID-19 samples. Sources were T cells, B-cell-depleted T cells, or PBMCs; the material itself was cDNA or gDNA.

This TCR was recovered from a human donor in a cohort sampled during active COVID-19. The chain has TRBV12-3 or TRBV12-4 and TRBJ2-7; 8 nucleotides agree with TRBD1. Sequencing was carried out using peripheral blood. CDR3 nucleotide sequence: TGTGCCAGCAGGACAGGGGTGAGGGGCGAGCAGTACTTC. Its translation is CASRTGVRGEQYF.